This T cell receptor beta chain was sequenced for a study of blood T cell repertoires in COVID-19. Germline V gives CDR1 SGHVS, CDR2 FQNEAQ. The V gene end was trimmed by 5 bases and the J gene end by 6 bases; junction bases not matched to a gene: 1. CDR3 length: 13 amino acids. Original data processing: From reference gene primer amplification, estimates of nucleated cell counts were derived. The table came from immunoSEQ multiplex PCR; TCRdb's copy has only in-frame clones and leaves some out. That table supplies the V and J calls and clone size; D and trimming were determined from the DNA. The sample shows about 180,000 clones, around 80% of them seen only once.

The sequencing input was peripheral blood. The chain is built from TRBV7-8 and TRBJ1-5; 10 bases match TRBD1. This TCR was sampled from a woman of 80 years or more with COVID-19, enrolled during active disease. The CDR3: CASSRTGGQPQHF. The CDR3 nucleotides are TGTGCCAGCAGCCGGACAGGGGGTCAGCCCCAGCATTTT.